The 21 T cell receptor beta chains below all came from one sample that was sequenced in a study of blood T cell repertoires in COVID-19. Only in-frame clones appear in the TCRdb table, and some are missing; sequencing was by immunoSEQ multiplex PCR. Of about 74,000 clones in the sample, around 78% are singletons; the top ten hold around a sixth. The specimen was peripheral blood. Every receptor here comes from a human donor in a cohort sampled during active COVID-19.

The chain is built from TRBV11-2 and TRBJ1-6; possible D gene TRBD1, 6 bases. V shed 2 bases and J shed 5 bases, with 19 bases lying between them. The CDR3 covers 18 residues. CDR1 and CDR2 (germline): SGHAT, FQNNGV. CDR3 amino acids: CASSLSRTPRGNNSPLHF. DNA of the CDR3: TGTGCCAGCAGCTTATCCCGGACACCGAGGGGGAATAATTCACCCCTCCACTTT.

The chain joins TRBV10-3 to TRBJ2-1, with 7 positions matching TRBD1. This CDR3 is 14 amino acids long. Germline-derived CDR1 and CDR2 are ENHRY and SYGVKD. Trimming took 3 bases from V and 5 from J; bases not matched to a gene: 4. CDR3 nucleotide sequence: TGTGCCATCAGTGATAAGGGACAGCACAATGAGCAGTTCTTC. This codes for CAISDKGQHNEQFF.

This chain connects TRBV25-1 to TRBJ1-2, with D unclear. Per germline, CDR1 MGHDK and CDR2 SYGVNS. This CDR3 has 12 residues. V was pared by 2 bases and J by 8 bases, with 9 bases between. CDR3 sequence (DNA): TGTGCCAGCAGTGAAACCGGGAACGGCTACACCTTC. Its translation: CASSETGNGYTF.

This sequence joins TRBV7-8 and TRBJ2-1, with 14 bases fitting TRBD2. The CDR3 extends over 18 amino acids. CDR1 and CDR2 from the germline V gene are SGHVS and FQNEAQ. The J segment lost 7 bases and the V segment lost 5 bases, leaving 13 bases of the junction unmatched. Written as DNA, the CDR3 is TGTGCCAGCAGCGCCCCCAGTCGACTAGCGGGAGGGCGAAATGAGCAGTTCTTC. Its protein product is CASSAPSRLAGGRNEQFF.

V gene TRBV15 combines with J gene TRBJ2-5; D is possibly TRBD2 (6 bases). CDR3 length: 14 amino acids. The V gene lost 0 bases and the J gene lost 5 bases, with 10 bases spanning the gap. CDR1 is LNHNV, CDR2 YYDKDF, per germline (reference sequence). The CDR3 DNA reads TGTGCCACCAGCAGAGATTTGACTAGTGAGACCCAGTACTTC. It specifies CATSRDLTSETQYF. The variable domain in full, with the rest retrieved from reference TRBV15 and TRBJ2-5, is DAMVIQNPRYQVTQFGKPVTLSCSQTLNHNVMYWYQQKSSQAPKLLFHYYDKDFNNEADTPDNFQSRRPNTSFCFLDIRSPGLGDTAMYLCATSRDLTSETQYFGPGTRLLVL.

V usage is TRBV5-1 and J usage is TRBJ1-2; 7 bases align to TRBD1. The CDR3 consists of 15 residues. The V segment lost 0 bases and the J segment 0 bases; nucleotides outside the gene matches: 2. Germline values: CDR1 SGHRS, CDR2 YFSETQ. CDR3 in amino acids: CASSLGGTANYGYTF. CDR3 coding DNA: TGCGCCAGCAGCTTGGGGGGGACAGCTAACTATGGCTACACCTTC.

This chain joins TRBV19 and TRBJ1-4; 8 bases are a match to TRBD1. J was trimmed by 2 bases and V by 0 bases; bases with no gene match: 2. The germline V gene encodes CDR1 LNHDA and CDR2 SQIVND (reference sequence). The CDR3 spans 16 residues. This CDR3 reads CASSIDRQGTNEKLFF. The CDR3 nucleotides read TGTGCCAGTAGTATAGACCGACAGGGGACTAATGAAAAACTGTTTTTT. The variable domain in full, with the rest retrieved from reference TRBV19 and TRBJ1-4, is DGGITQSPKYLFRKEGQNVTLSCEQNLNHDAMYWYRQDPGQGLRLIYYSQIVNDFQKGDIAEGYSVSREKKESFPLTVTSAQKNPTAFYLCASSIDRQGTNEKLFFGSGTQLSVL.

The chain recombines TRBV5-1 with TRBJ2-3; no reliable D call. The ends were cut back, 4 bases at V and 6 bases at J, with 9 bases in the middle. This CDR3 spans 12 amino acids. Per germline, CDR1 SGHRS and CDR2 YFSETQ. CDR3 in amino acids: CASSIPADTQYF. CDR3 nucleotide sequence: TGCGCCAGCAGCATCCCAGCGGATACGCAGTATTTT.

This chain connects TRBV19 to TRBJ2-3, with D maybe TRBD1 (6 bases). CDR1 LNHDA and CDR2 SQIVND come from the germline V gene (reference sequence). V shed 3 bases and J shed 2 bases, with 12 bases lying between them. The CDR3 is 15 residues long. Here the CDR3 DNA reads TGTGCCAGTAGTATCCTGGGACAAACCACAGATACGCAGTATTTT. Protein product: CASSILGQTTDTQYF.

The chain combines TRBV10-3 with TRBJ2-7; TRBD2 matches 8 bases. The CDR3 sequence is 13 residues long. Germline V gene data show CDR1 as ENHRY and CDR2 as SYGVKD. The trim removed 7 bases at V and 6 bases at J, leaving 8 bases unmatched. Here the CDR3 reads CAITPGLGGEQYF. The CDR3 region has the DNA TGTGCCATCACTCCGGGACTAGGAGGCGAGCAGTACTTC.

This sequence joins TRBV18 and TRBJ1-5; D is undetermined. Germline CDR1 KGHSH, CDR2 LQKENI. The CDR3 contains 16 residues. V gave up 3 bases and J gave up 4 bases, with 16 bases separating them. This chain's CDR3 is CASSPAEGTLNQPQHF. The CDR3 nucleotides read TGTGCCAGCTCACCCGCAGAGGGAACGCTAAATCAGCCCCAGCATTTT. Using reference TRBV18 and TRBJ1-5 for the parts outside the CDR3, the full variable domain is NAGVMQNPRHLVRRRGQEARLRCSPMKGHSHVYWYRQLPEEGLKFMVYLQKENIIDESGMPKERFSAEFPKEGPSILRIQQVVRGDSAAYFCASSPAEGTLNQPQHFGDGTRLSIL.

The chain combines TRBV9 with TRBJ2-1; the match to TRBD2 covers 14 bases. The J segment lost 1 base and the V segment lost 4 bases, leaving 4 bases of the junction unmatched. The V gene's germline CDR1 is SGDLS and CDR2 YYNGEE. The CDR3 has 17 residues. The CDR3 DNA sequence: TGTGCCAGCAGCCCCCGACTAGCGGGAGGGTCCTACAATGAGCAGTTCTTC. It translates to CASSPRLAGGSYNEQFF.

This clone has just one count. This chain joins TRBV28 and TRBJ1-2; D is perhaps TRBD1 (6 bases). Trimming left V 6 bases short and J 5 bases short, with 10 bases between. Germline CDR1 reads MDHEN; CDR2 reads SYDVKM. This CDR3 contains 12 residues. The CDR3 protein is CASSRDIYGYTF. CDR3 sequence (DNA): TGTGCCAGCAGCCGGGACATATATGGCTACACCTTC.

The rearrangement uses TRBV28 and TRBJ1-1, with D hard to call. CDR1 is MDHEN, CDR2 SYDVKM, per germline. CDR3 length equals 11 residues. Trimming shortened V by 3 bases and J by 11 bases, and 10 bases separated the two germline ends. The CDR3 nucleotides read TGTGCCAGCAGTTTTGGCGGTTTGGCTTTCTTT. Residues: CASSFGGLAFF.

This clone has only one observation. This chain uses TRBV6-5 with TRBJ2-7, with 7 positions matching TRBD1. Losses at the gene ends were 7 bases for V and 2 bases for J; bases not matched to a gene: 8. The CDR3 length is 14 residues. Germline CDR1 MNHEY, CDR2 SVGAGI. The CDR3 DNA sequence: TGTGCCAGCACCGGAACAGGGGAACCCTACGAGCAGTACTTC. Translated: CASTGTGEPYEQYF.

This clone occurred a few times. The chain combines TRBV4-3 with TRBJ1-6, with 11 bases fitting TRBD1. CDR1 is LGHNA and CDR2 is YSLEER in the germline V gene. Germline trimming cut 4 bases from V and 7 bases from J; bases unmatched to any gene: 0. This CDR3 has 14 residues. CDR3: CASSRDRGNSPLHF. CDR3 nucleotide sequence: TGCGCCAGCAGCCGGGACAGGGGGAATTCACCCCTCCACTTT.

The chain couples TRBV6-2 or TRBV6-3 to TRBJ2-3; 12 bases map to TRBD2. Germline assignment: CDR1 MNHEY and CDR2 SVGEGT. The trim removed 2 bases at V and 4 bases at J, leaving 13 bases unmatched. The CDR3 runs 19 residues. Here the CDR3 DNA reads TGTGCCAGCAGTTACCCGTCACAGGGGGGACTAGCGGGCGCAGATACGCAGTATTTT. This gives the protein CASSYPSQGGLAGADTQYF.

The rearrangement links TRBV7-9 to TRBJ1-2, with D possibly being TRBD1 (6 bases). The CDR3 is made up of 14 amino acids. The V and J ends lost 11 bases and 5 bases respectively, with 21 bases between them. The germline V gene encodes CDR1 SEHNR and CDR2 FQNEAQ (reference sequence). The CDR3 spells CALTQGGDYYGYTF. The CDR3, as DNA: TGTGCCTTAACACAGGGAGGGGATTATTATGGCTACACCTTC. Filled out from reference TRBV7-9 and TRBJ1-2, the complete variable domain reads DTGVSQNPRHKITKRGQNVTFRCDPISEHNRLYWYRQTLGQGPEFLTYFQNEAQLEKSRLLSDRFSAERPKGSFSTLEIQRTEQGDSAMYLCALTQGGDYYGYTFGSGTRLTVV.

The chain recombines TRBV2 with TRBJ1-1; no reliable D call. Per germline, CDR1 SNHLY and CDR2 FYNNEI. V dropped 10 bases and J dropped 7 bases, with 7 bases sitting between them. The CDR3 is 9 residues long. CDR3 nucleotides: TGTGCCACCGAGATTGAAGCTTTCTTT. Its protein is CATEIEAFF. The complete variable domain, with remaining parts taken from reference TRBV2 and TRBJ1-1, reads EPEVTQTPSHQVTQMGQEVILRCVPISNHLYFYWYRQILGQKVEFLVSFYNNEISEKSEIFDDQFSVERPDGSNFTLKIRSTKLEDSAMYFCATEIEAFFGQGTRLTVV.

V gene TRBV10-1 combines with J gene TRBJ2-7, with 7 bases aligning to TRBD1. After removal of 9 bases from V and 3 bases from J, the junction contained 14 bases not matched to a gene. This CDR3 has 15 amino acids. Germline V CDR1 and CDR2: WNHNN, SYGVQD (reference sequence). The CDR3 loop is CARTGREFLGYEQYF. CDR3 nucleotides: TGCGCCAGGACAGGGAGAGAGTTTCTTGGCTACGAGCAGTACTTC.

This chain joins TRBV5-4 and TRBJ2-7; the match to TRBD2 covers 13 bases. Germline lookup yields CDR1 SGHNT and CDR2 YYREEE (reference sequence). The CDR3 loop spans 15 amino acids. Trimming cost V 4 bases and J 6 bases; bases outside gene matches: 7. CDR3 in DNA: TGTGCCAGCAGCCCTACTAGCGGGAGGGCTATCGAGCAGTACTTC. It specifies CASSPTSGRAIEQYF.